This is a list of T cell receptor beta chains from one sample in a study of shared clonotypes between healthy human individuals. Produced via immunoSEQ multiplex PCR; TCRdb's table is partial and in-frame only. The table records about 1,500,000 clones, roughly 95% of them present only once. The sample taken for sequencing was naive CD4+ T cells sorted from blood. The receptors come from a man aged 30-40 years in good health. CDR3s leave out the opening cysteine and the closing phenylalanine or tryptophan. The D gene is left open where the match is weak.

d_gene	j_gene	v_gene	CDR3aa
TRBD1	TRBJ1-5	TRBV18	ASSLFGQGADNSNQPQH
.	TRBJ2-1	TRBV27	ASNSLRGDHYNEQF
.	TRBJ1-2	TRBV5-8	ASSPGPSHRGYT
.	TRBJ2-1	TRBV9	ASSVPRTDHTYNEQF
.	TRBJ2-2	TRBV5-1	ASSLVLGEYTGELF
.	TRBJ1-1	TRBV5-1	ASSLYSGDTEAF
.	TRBJ1-3	TRBV18	ASSPTALSGNTIY
.	TRBJ2-1	TRBV7-9	ASSLLGERPSNEQF
TRBD2	TRBJ2-5	TRBV2	ASSDGGGSETQY
.	TRBJ1-4	TRBV13	ASSYNRGSNEKLF
TRBD1	TRBJ1-2	TRBV28	ASRASGQGLNYGYT
.	TRBJ2-1	TRBV14	ASSQGFDLNNEQF
.	TRBJ2-7	TRBV28	ASAGTAVVREQY
TRBD1	TRBJ1-1	TRBV18	ASSLLGTGGGTEAF
.	TRBJ2-7	TRBV6-5	ASRPGHSYEQY
.	TRBJ2-3	TRBV5-1	ASSLDSPVTDTQY